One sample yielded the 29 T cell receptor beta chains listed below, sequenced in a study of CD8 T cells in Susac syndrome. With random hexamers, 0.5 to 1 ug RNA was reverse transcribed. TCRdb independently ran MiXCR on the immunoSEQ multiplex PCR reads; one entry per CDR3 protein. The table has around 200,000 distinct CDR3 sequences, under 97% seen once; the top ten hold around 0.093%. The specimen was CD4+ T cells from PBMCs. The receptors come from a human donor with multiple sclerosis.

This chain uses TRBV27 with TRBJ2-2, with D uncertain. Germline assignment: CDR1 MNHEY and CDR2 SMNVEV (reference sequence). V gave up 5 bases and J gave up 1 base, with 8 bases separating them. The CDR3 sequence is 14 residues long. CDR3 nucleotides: TGTGCCAGCAGTACTACCCTGAACACCGGGGAGCTGTTTTTT. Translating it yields CASSTTLNTGELFF.

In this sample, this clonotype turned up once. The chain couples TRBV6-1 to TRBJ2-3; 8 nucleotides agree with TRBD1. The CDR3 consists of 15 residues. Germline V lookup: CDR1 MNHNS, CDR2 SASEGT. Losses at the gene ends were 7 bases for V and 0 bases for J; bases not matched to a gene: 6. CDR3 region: CASTRQGTSTDTQYF. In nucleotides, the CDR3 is TGTGCCAGCACCAGACAGGGGACTAGCACAGATACGCAGTATTTT.

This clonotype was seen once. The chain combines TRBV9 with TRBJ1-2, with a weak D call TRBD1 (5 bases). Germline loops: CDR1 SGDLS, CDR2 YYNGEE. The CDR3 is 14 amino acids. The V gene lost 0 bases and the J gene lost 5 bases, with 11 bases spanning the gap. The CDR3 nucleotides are TGTGCCAGCAGCGTAGAAGGGGTCCGGTATGGCTACACCTTC. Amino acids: CASSVEGVRYGYTF.

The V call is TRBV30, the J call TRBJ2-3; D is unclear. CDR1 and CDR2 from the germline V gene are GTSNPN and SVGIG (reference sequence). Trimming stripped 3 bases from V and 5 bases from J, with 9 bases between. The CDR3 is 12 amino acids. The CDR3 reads CAWRRTGDTQYF. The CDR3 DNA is TGTGCCTGGAGACGAACGGGAGATACGCAGTATTTT.

CDR3: CASSLGRRGLTEQFF. In nucleotides, the CDR3 is TGCGCCAGCAGCCTCGGCCGACGGGGGCTCACTGAGCAGTTCTTC. The chain couples TRBV4-3 to TRBJ2-1; D is tentatively TRBD1 or TRBD2 (6 bases each). V lost 4 bases to trimming and J lost 9 bases, with 19 bases between them. Looked up from germline, CDR1 is LGHNA and CDR2 is YSLEER. This CDR3 contains 15 residues.

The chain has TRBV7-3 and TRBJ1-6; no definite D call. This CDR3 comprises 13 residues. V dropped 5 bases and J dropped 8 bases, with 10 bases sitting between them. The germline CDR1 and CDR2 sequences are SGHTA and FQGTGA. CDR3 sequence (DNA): TGTGCCAGCAGCCCTCGGCCAGATTCACCCCTCCACTTT. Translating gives CASSPRPDSPLHF.

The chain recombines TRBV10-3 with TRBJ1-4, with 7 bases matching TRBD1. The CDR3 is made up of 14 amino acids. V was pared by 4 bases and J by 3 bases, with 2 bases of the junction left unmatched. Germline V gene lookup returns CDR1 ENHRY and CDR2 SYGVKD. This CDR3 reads CAISGQGPNEKLFF. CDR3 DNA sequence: TGTGCCATCAGTGGACAGGGCCCTAATGAAAAACTGTTTTTT.

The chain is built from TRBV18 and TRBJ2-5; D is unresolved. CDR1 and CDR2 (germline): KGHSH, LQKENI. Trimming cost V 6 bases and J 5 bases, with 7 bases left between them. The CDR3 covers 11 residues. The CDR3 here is CASSTAETQYF. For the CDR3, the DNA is TGTGCCAGCTCCACTGCGGAGACCCAGTACTTC.

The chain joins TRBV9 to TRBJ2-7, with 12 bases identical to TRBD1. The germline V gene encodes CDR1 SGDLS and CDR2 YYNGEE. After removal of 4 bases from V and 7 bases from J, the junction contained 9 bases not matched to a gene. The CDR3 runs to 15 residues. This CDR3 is CASSTRPGQGAEQYF. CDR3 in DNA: TGTGCCAGCAGCACCCGACCGGGACAGGGGGCAGAGCAGTACTTC.

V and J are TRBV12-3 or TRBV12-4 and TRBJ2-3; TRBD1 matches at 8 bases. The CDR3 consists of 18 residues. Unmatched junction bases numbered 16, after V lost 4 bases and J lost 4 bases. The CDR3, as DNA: TGTGCCAGCAGTTCCTCATTCGGACAGGGCGAAGACGCAGATACGCAGTATTTT. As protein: CASSSSFGQGEDADTQYF.

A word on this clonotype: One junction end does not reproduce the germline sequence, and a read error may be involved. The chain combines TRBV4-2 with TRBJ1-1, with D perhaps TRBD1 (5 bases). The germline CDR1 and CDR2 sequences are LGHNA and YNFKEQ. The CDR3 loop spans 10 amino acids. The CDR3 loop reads CASSQGVLVF. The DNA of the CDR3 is TGTGCCAGCAGCCAGGGGGTGCTTGTCTTT.

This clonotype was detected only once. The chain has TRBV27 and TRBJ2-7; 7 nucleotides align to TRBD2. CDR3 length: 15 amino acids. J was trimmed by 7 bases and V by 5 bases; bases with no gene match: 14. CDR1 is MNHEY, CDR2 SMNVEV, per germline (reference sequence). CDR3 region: CASSPRSGGPREQYF. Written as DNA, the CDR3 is TGTGCCAGCAGTCCGCGCTCGGGGGGTCCGAGGGAGCAGTACTTC.

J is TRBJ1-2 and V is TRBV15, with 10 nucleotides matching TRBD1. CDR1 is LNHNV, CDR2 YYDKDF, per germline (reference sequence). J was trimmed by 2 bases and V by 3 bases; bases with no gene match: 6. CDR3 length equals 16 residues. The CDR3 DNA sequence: TGTGCCACCAGCAGCCAAACGACAGGGGGCAACTATGGCTACACCTTC. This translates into CATSSQTTGGNYGYTF.

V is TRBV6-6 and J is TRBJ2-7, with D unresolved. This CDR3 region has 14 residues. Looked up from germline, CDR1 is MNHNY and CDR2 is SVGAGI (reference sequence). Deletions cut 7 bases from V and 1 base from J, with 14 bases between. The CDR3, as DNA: TGTGCCAGCACCCCTGGAGTCGGGTCCTACGAGCAGTACTTC. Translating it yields CASTPGVGSYEQYF.

The DNA for the CDR3 is TGTGCCAGCAGTTCTCGAGCGGGGGGGCCGCGCGAGCAGTACTTC. It is translated as CASSSRAGGPREQYF. The chain employs TRBV12-3 or TRBV12-4 and TRBJ2-7; 10 bases line up with TRBD2. The CDR3 contains 15 residues. Trimming removed 4 bases from V and 6 bases from J; junction bases left unmatched: 9.

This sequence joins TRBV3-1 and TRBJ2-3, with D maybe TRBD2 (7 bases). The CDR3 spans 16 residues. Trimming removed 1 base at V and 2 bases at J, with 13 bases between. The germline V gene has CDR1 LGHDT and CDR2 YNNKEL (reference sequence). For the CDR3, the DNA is TGTGCCAGCAGCCAAGCGGGGGGCCCCGACACAGATACGCAGTATTTT. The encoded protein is CASSQAGGPDTDTQYF.

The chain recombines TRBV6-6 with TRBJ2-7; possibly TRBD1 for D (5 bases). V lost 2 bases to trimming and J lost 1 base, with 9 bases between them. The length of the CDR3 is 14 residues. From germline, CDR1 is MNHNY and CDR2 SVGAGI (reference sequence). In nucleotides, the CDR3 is TGTGCCAGCAGTTACCTACAGGTGTCCTACGAGCAGTACTTC. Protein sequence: CASSYLQVSYEQYF.

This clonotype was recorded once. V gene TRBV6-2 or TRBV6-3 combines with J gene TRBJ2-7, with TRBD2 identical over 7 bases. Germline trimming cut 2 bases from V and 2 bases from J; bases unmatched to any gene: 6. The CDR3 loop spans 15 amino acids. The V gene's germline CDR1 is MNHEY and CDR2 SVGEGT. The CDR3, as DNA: TGTGCCAGCAGTTACCAGCGGGGTGTCACCTACGAGCAGTACTTC. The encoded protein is CASSYQRGVTYEQYF.

CDR3 region: CASSPRGGHPTDTQYF. For the CDR3, the DNA is TGTGCCAGCAGCCCTAGGGGGGGGCATCCCACAGATACGCAGTATTTT. The J gene is TRBJ2-3, the V gene TRBV11-3, with D possibly TRBD2 on 7 matching bases. The CDR3 is made up of 16 amino acids. V gave up 5 bases and J gave up 2 bases, with 17 bases separating them. Per germline, CDR1 SGHNT and CDR2 YENEEA.

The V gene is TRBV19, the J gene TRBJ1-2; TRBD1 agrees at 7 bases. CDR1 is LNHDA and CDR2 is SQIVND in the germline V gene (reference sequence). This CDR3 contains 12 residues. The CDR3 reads CASLAGGYGYTF. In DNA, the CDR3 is TGTGCATCCCTCGCAGGGGGTTATGGCTACACCTTC.

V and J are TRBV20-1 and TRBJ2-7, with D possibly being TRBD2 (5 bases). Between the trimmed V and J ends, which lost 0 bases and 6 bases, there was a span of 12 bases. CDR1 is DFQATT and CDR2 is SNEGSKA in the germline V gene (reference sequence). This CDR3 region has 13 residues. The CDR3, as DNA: TGCAGTGCTAGAGATCCCTCCCGGGGCGAGCAGTACTTC. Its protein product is CSARDPSRGEQYF.

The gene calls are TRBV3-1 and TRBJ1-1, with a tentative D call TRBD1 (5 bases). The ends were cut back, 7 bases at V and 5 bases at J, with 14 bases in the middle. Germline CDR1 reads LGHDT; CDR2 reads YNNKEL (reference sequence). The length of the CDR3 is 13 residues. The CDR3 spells CASTKRGVTEAFF. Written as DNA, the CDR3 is TGTGCCAGCACCAAGAGGGGAGTAACTGAAGCTTTCTTT.

The CDR3 protein is CASSRDTYEQYF. DNA for the CDR3: TGTGCCAGCAGCCGGGACACCTACGAGCAGTACTTC. V and J are TRBV11-3 and TRBJ2-7; a possible D gene is TRBD1 (6 bases). Germline V gene sequence: CDR1 SGHNT, CDR2 YENEEA. The CDR3 has 12 residues. The ends were cut back, 5 bases at V and 2 bases at J, with 7 bases in the middle.

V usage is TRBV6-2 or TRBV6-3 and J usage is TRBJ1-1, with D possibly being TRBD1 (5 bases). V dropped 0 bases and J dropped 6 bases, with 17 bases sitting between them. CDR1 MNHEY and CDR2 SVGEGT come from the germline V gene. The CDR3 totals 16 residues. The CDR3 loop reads CASSYSIRDPSAEAFF. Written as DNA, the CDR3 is TGTGCCAGCAGTTACTCAATAAGGGACCCCTCGGCTGAAGCTTTCTTT.

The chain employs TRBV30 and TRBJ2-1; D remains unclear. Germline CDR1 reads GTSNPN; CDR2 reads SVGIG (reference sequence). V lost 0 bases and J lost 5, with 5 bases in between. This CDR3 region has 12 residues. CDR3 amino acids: CAWSVRNNEQFF. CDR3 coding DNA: TGTGCCTGGAGTGTACGCAACAATGAGCAGTTCTTC.

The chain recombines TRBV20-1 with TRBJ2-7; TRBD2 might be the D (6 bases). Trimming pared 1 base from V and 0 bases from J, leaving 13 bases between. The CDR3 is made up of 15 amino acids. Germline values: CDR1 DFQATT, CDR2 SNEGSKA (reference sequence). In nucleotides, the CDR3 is TGCAGTGCTAGAGTCTCCAGGGACTTCTCCTACGAGCAGTACTTC. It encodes CSARVSRDFSYEQYF.

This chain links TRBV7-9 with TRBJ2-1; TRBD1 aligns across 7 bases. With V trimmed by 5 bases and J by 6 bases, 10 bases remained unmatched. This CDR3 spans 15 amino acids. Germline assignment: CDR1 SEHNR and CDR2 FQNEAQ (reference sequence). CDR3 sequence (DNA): TGTGCCAGCAGCCGTGGACAGGAGATAGGCAATGAGCAGTTCTTC. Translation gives CASSRGQEIGNEQFF.

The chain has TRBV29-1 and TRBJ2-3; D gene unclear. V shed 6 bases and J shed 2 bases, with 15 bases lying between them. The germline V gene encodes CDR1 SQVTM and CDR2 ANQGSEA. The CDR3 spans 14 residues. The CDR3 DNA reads TGCAGCGTCCTTGAGCAGGCCCACACAGATACGCAGTATTTT. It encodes CSVLEQAHTDTQYF.

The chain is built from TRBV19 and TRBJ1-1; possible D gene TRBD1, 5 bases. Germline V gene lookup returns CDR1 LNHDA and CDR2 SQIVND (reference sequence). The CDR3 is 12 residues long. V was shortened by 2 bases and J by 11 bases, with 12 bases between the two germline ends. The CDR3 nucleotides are TGTGCCAGTAGTATAATGGGCAACAGGGCTTTCTTT. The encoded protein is CASSIMGNRAFF.